One and the same sample provided the 14 T cell receptor beta chains below, sequenced in a study of vaccination effects on CD4 cells after COVID-19. Ahead of sequencing, the ViraFEST assay grew antigen-specific CD4+ T cells using viral peptide pools. Culturing for 10 days preceded CD4+ T cell isolation. Two doses of either BNT162b2 or mRNA-1273 were given to each participant. Generated by immunoSEQ multiplex PCR, the TCRdb table keeps only in-frame clones and is missing some. This table holds about 33,000 clones, roughly 82% found once. Their recognized antigens are unknown. Sequencing used CD4+ T cells from PBMCs cultured with HCoV-NL63 spike peptides, obtained after COVID-19 vaccination. The receptors were sampled from a human donor who received a COVID-19 vaccine. Some clones in this sample may be carry-over from other donors' samples.

This clone appeared a single time. The V and J genes are TRBV5-5 and TRBJ2-5, with 7 bases fitting TRBD1. The CDR3 contains 14 residues. The V gene end was trimmed by 2 bases and the J gene end by 5 bases; junction bases not matched to a gene: 6. Germline lookup yields CDR1 SGHKS and CDR2 YYEKEE (reference sequence). The CDR3 loop is CASSLTGAFETQYF. The CDR3 DNA reads as TGTGCCAGCAGCTTAACAGGGGCCTTCGAGACCCAGTACTTC.

The chain joins TRBV12-5 to TRBJ1-5, with D unresolved. The ends were cut back, 1 base at V and 4 bases at J, with 11 bases in the middle. Germline CDR1 LGHNT, CDR2 FRNRAP. CDR3 length: 15 amino acids. CDR3 protein: CASGLALPPNQPQHF. DNA for the CDR3: TGTGCTAGTGGTTTGGCCCTACCTCCAAATCAGCCCCAGCATTTT.

The chain uses TRBV7-3 and TRBJ2-3; the D gene could be TRBD1 or TRBD2 (5 bases each). In germline, CDR1 is SGHTA, CDR2 FQGTGA. This CDR3 contains 14 residues. Trimming took off 5 bases at V and 6 bases at J, with 15 bases between the two ends. This CDR3 is CASSTGTARDTQYF. The CDR3 DNA follows: TGTGCCAGCAGCACCGGGACCGCACGGGATACGCAGTATTTT.

The chain uses TRBV18 and TRBJ1-6, with a possible D match to TRBD1 (6 bases). V was clipped by 2 bases and J by 1 base, with 12 bases between them. Germline V gene lookup returns CDR1 KGHSH and CDR2 LQKENI. This CDR3 has 17 amino acids. Here the CDR3 reads CASSPRTGRSYNSPLHF. CDR3 sequence (DNA): TGTGCCAGCTCACCAAGAACAGGGAGGTCCTATAATTCACCCCTCCACTTT.

The chain joins TRBV7-6 to TRBJ2-3, with D perhaps matching TRBD2 (5 bases). This CDR3 contains 14 residues. From germline, CDR1 is SGHVS and CDR2 FNYEAQ. The V gene lost 6 bases and the J gene lost 3 bases, with 13 bases spanning the gap. In nucleotides, the CDR3 is TGTGCCAGCAGATTGGTCACGGGAACAGATACGCAGTATTTT. Translated: CASRLVTGTDTQYF.

V usage is TRBV30 and J usage is TRBJ2-5; 7 nucleotides align to TRBD2. The V and J ends lost 2 bases and 5 bases, in that order; junction bases with no gene match: 23. Per the germline V gene, CDR1 is GTSNPN and CDR2 is SVGIG (reference sequence). CDR3 length: 19 residues. The CDR3 spells CAWSRSRVIGLWGGETQYF. The CDR3 DNA sequence: TGTGCCTGGAGTCGGTCCAGGGTTATCGGTTTATGGGGAGGGGAGACCCAGTACTTC.

This clone was counted a single time. This chain joins TRBV2 and TRBJ1-4; 8 nucleotides align to TRBD1. Trimming took 6 bases from V and 10 from J; bases not matched to a gene: 4. Germline assignment: CDR1 SNHLY and CDR2 FYNNEI. The CDR3 spans 12 residues. In nucleotides, the CDR3 is TGTGCCAGCAGGGACAGGGCTGTAAAACTGTTTTTT. Protein sequence: CASRDRAVKLFF.

The chain joins TRBV7-8 to TRBJ1-2; D call uncertain. V lost 4 bases to trimming and J lost 3 bases, with 9 bases between them. This CDR3 contains 13 residues. CDR1 is SGHVS and CDR2 is FQNEAQ in the germline V gene. CDR3: CASSSQVYYGYTF. As DNA, the CDR3 is TGTGCCAGCAGCTCCCAGGTGTACTATGGCTACACCTTC.

The J gene is TRBJ2-4, the V gene TRBV19; TRBD1 matches at 8 bases. Germline CDR1 LNHDA, CDR2 SQIVND (reference sequence). The CDR3 covers 17 residues. J lost 1 base, V lost 3 bases, and 8 bases had no gene match. For the CDR3, the DNA is TGTGCCAGTAGTATCCTGACAGGGGTAGGGGCCAAAAACATTCAGTACTTC. It is translated as CASSILTGVGAKNIQYF. Supplemented by reference TRBV19 and TRBJ2-4, the full variable domain reads DGGITQSPKYLFRKEGQNVTLSCEQNLNHDAMYWYRQDPGQGLRLIYYSQIVNDFQKGDIAEGYSVSREKKESFPLTVTSAQKNPTAFYLCASSILTGVGAKNIQYFGAGTRLSVL.

As DNA, the CDR3 is TGTGCCAGCAGCAGTAGCGGGAGTTCGAATGAGCAGTTCTTC. Translated, it gives CASSSSGSSNEQFF. The chain recombines TRBV14 with TRBJ2-1; 9 nucleotides align to TRBD2. With 5 bases clipped from V and 7 bases from J, the junction kept 6 bases outside the gene matches. Germline V CDR1 and CDR2: SGHDN, FVKESK. The CDR3 runs 14 residues.

V gene TRBV28 combines with J gene TRBJ2-4; 8 positions match TRBD2. The CDR3 loop spans 14 amino acids. The J segment lost 5 bases and the V segment lost 7 bases, leaving 7 bases of the junction unmatched. Germline CDR1 and CDR2: MDHEN and SYDVKM. The CDR3: CASKHGGVENIQYF. DNA for the CDR3: TGTGCCAGCAAACACGGGGGGGTAGAAAACATTCAGTACTTC.

A few counts support this clone. The rearrangement uses TRBV5-1 and TRBJ2-2; the D gene is possibly TRBD2 (6 bases). V was trimmed by 0 bases and J by 6 bases, leaving 9 bases between them. The CDR3 contains 14 residues. Germline CDR1 SGHRS, CDR2 YFSETQ. The DNA for the CDR3 is TGCGCCAGCAGCTTGGGCCTAGCGTCCGGGGAGCTGTTTTTT. Translating gives CASSLGLASGELFF.

This clone has only one observation. J is TRBJ2-3 and V is TRBV10-2; D unclear. V was pared by 3 bases and J by 4 bases, with 14 bases between. The CDR3 length is 15 residues. The germline V gene encodes CDR1 WSHSY and CDR2 SAAADI. The CDR3 protein is CASSDLHVRADTQYF. The DNA for the CDR3 is TGCGCCAGCAGTGACCTCCACGTGAGAGCAGATACGCAGTATTTT.

The chain is built from TRBV5-6 and TRBJ1-5, with D perhaps TRBD1 (5 bases). V was shortened by 1 base and J by 3 bases, with 8 bases between the two germline ends. Per the germline V gene, CDR1 is SGHDT and CDR2 is YYEEEE. The CDR3 length is 14 residues. The CDR3 nucleotides read TGTGCCAGCAGCTTGTCAGGGTTCAATCAGCCCCAGCATTTT. It codes for CASSLSGFNQPQHF.